This T cell receptor beta chain was recovered during a study of blood T cell repertoires in COVID-19. Study at large: The origin of the acute and convalescent COVID-19 samples was the United States, Italy and Spain. PBMCs, B-cell-depleted T cells, or T cells provided the cDNA or gDNA that made up the material.

Authors' analysis steps: Amplifying reference gene primers gave estimates of nucleated cell counts. Sequencing was performed with immunoSEQ multiplex PCR; in TCRdb, only in-frame clones are kept and a portion is missing. The V and J calls and clone size are taken from that table; D and trimming were inferred from the DNA. The data hold under 80,000 clones, with over 75% observed a single time. With V trimmed by 4 bases and J by 10 bases, 14 bases remained unmatched. Germline CDR1 reads LGHDT; CDR2 reads YNNKEL (reference sequence). CDR3 length: 16 residues. The sequenced sample was peripheral blood. This clonotype originated in an elderly man with active or convalescent COVID-19. The J gene is TRBJ2-1, the V gene TRBV3-1 (or the pseudogene TRBV3-2), with 9 bases lining up with TRBD2. The CDR3 is CASSRIAGAGGWEQFF. In DNA form, the CDR3 reads TGTGCCAGCAGCCGTATAGCGGGAGCGGGAGGCTGGGAGCAGTTCTTC.